This is a list of T cell receptor beta chains from one sample in a study of blood T cell repertoires in COVID-19. Profiled with immunoSEQ multiplex PCR; TCRdb holds only in-frame clones, not every one. This table holds about 500,000 clones, less than 90% found once. The sequenced sample was peripheral blood. The receptors originated from a woman in her 50s with COVID-19, enrolled during active disease. CDR3s include the opening cysteine and the closing phenylalanine or tryptophan. Each record gives: D gene, J gene, clone size, V gene, CDR3 protein, CDR3 DNA. A D gene is named only where the DNA matches it firmly. Part of the rows lack a size; the others show once, few, many or a class for expanded clones.

>TRBD2|TRBJ2-1|once|TRBV10-2
CASSEWREPNEQFF
TGCGCCAGCAGTGAGTGGCGGGAGCCCAATGAGCAGTTCTTC
>TRBD1|TRBJ2-7|.|TRBV27
CASSHRDSSYEQYF
TGTGCCAGCAGTCACCGGGACAGTTCCTACGAGCAGTACTTC
>.|TRBJ2-3|once|TRBV4-2
CASSQSGDTQYF
TGTGCCAGCAGCCAGTCGGGAGATACGCAGTATTTT
>.|TRBJ1-1|.|TRBV24-1
CATSEGGSTEAFF
TGTGCCACCAGTGAGGGAGGGAGCACTGAAGCTTTCTTT
>.|TRBJ1-5|once|TRBV19
CASREGTFQPQHF
TGTGCCAGTAGAGAAGGGACATTTCAGCCCCAGCATTTT
>.|TRBJ1-5|.|TRBV30
CAWGGGDGQPQHF
TGTGCCTGGGGAGGGGGGGACGGTCAGCCCCAGCATTTT
>TRBD1|TRBJ1-6|.|TRBV5-1
CASSLTDRGDSPLHF
TGCGCCAGCAGCTTGACCGACAGGGGCGATTCACCCCTCCACTTT
>TRBD2|TRBJ2-1|.|TRBV3-1/TRBV3-2
CASVSGGVGDDEQFF
TGTGCCAGCGTTAGCGGGGGGGTCGGGGACGATGAGCAGTTCTTC
>.|TRBJ1-5|.|TRBV2
CASGAFSDRNQPQHF
TGTGCCAGCGGGGCGTTCTCCGACCGCAATCAGCCCCAGCATTTT
>.|TRBJ2-1|.|TRBV28
CASSFPADRSSYNEQFF
TGTGCCAGCAGTTTCCCCGCAGACAGAAGCTCCTACAATGAGCAGTTCTTC